Described below is a single T cell receptor beta chain sequence and its context. The CDR3 is made up of 17 amino acids. V was trimmed by 0 bases and J by 0 bases, leaving 12 bases between them. Germline CDR1 is LGHNA and CDR2 is YSLEER. The data derive from a study of control samples from healthy donors and cancer patients. Profiled with immunoSEQ multiplex PCR; TCRdb holds only in-frame clones, not every one. The repertoire holds about 410,000 clones, with 90% as singletons. Source material: PBMCs. The genes are TRBV4-3 and TRBJ2-4; D gene unclear. The receptor's source is a man aged 35-49 years with head and neck cancer. The CDR3 nucleotides read TGCGCCAGCAGCCAAGAAGCGACACTCCTAGCCAAAAACATTCAGTACTTC. Translated, it gives CASSQEATLLAKNIQYF.